This entry lists 30 T cell receptor beta chains sequenced from one sample in a study of blood T cells in healthy people across ages. A second PCR, run for about 7 to 11 cycles, used a sample-barcoded 5' primer plus a J-beta primer mix. MiXCR, applied by TCRdb to the 5' RACE reads, yields one record per CDR3 protein. The sample lists around 500,000 distinct CDR3 sequences, under 55% occurring once. Sequencing was done on a sample of blood. The source of these receptors is an elderly man in good health.

This clonotype was counted between two and nine times. This chain connects TRBV20-1 to TRBJ2-3; a weak D match, TRBD2 (7 bases). Looked up from germline, CDR1 is DFQATT and CDR2 is SNEGSKA (reference sequence). The CDR3 contains 14 residues. Trimming removed 3 bases from V and 6 bases from J, with 16 bases in between. The CDR3 region is CSASEGGAGDTQYF. The CDR3 DNA follows: TGCAGTGCTAGTGAAGGGGGGGCCGGGGATACGCAGTATTTT.

This clonotype was observed a handful of times. The chain couples TRBV10-3 to TRBJ2-1, with TRBD1 matching over 7 bases. This CDR3 is built from 14 residues. The germline gives CDR1 ENHRY, CDR2 SYGVKD. V was pared by 0 bases and J by 8 bases, with 4 bases of the junction left unmatched. For the CDR3, the DNA is TGTGCCATCAGTGAGTCTATACAGGGGCATGAGCAGTTCTTC. Residues: CAISESIQGHEQFF.

This rearrangement joins TRBV27 to TRBJ2-1; D gene unclear. Germline assignment: CDR1 MNHEY and CDR2 SMNVEV (reference sequence). Trimming cost V 6 bases and J 5 bases, with 20 bases left between them. The CDR3 totals 16 residues. In DNA form, the CDR3 reads TGTGCCAGCAGCTCCCCCCGGGCCTCGCTCAACAATGAGCAGTTCTTC. Protein: CASSSPRASLNNEQFF.

The CDR3 DNA is TGTGCCAGCAGTCCCCACGAGGGAAACATTCAGTACTTC. Its protein product is CASSPHEGNIQYF. The V and J genes are TRBV25-1 and TRBJ2-4; a possible D gene is TRBD2 (5 bases). Germline CDR1 MGHDK, CDR2 SYGVNS. The V gene lost 5 bases and the J gene lost 6 bases, with 11 bases spanning the gap. The CDR3 consists of 13 residues.

In this sample, this clonotype turned up a few times. The chain is built from TRBV20-1 and TRBJ1-1; D not certain. V lost 0 bases to trimming and J lost 1 base, with 6 bases between them. Germline CDR1 and CDR2: DFQATT and SNEGSKA (reference sequence). The length of the CDR3 is 13 residues. The CDR3 protein is CSARDEKNTEAFF. The CDR3 nucleotides are TGCAGTGCTAGAGATGAGAAGAACACTGAAGCTTTCTTT.

V gene TRBV7-8 combines with J gene TRBJ2-1; TRBD1 agrees at 7 bases. The J segment lost 4 bases and the V segment lost 8 bases, leaving 11 bases of the junction unmatched. Germline CDR1 reads SGHVS; CDR2 reads FQNEAQ. The CDR3 totals 15 residues. This CDR3 reads CASRTTGTVYNEQFF. CDR3 in DNA: TGTGCCAGCCGCACTACCGGGACAGTATACAATGAGCAGTTCTTC.

This chain joins TRBV29-1 and TRBJ2-1, with D perhaps matching TRBD1 (5 bases). The CDR3 is 15 amino acids. The germline V and J ends were trimmed by 0 bases and 7 bases, with 16 bases remaining between them. Germline V CDR1 and CDR2: SQVTM, ANQGSEA. The CDR3 DNA reads as TGCAGCGTTGAAGATATCGTACAGGCTTGGAATGAGCAGTTCTTC. It yields the protein CSVEDIVQAWNEQFF.

V usage is TRBV18 and J usage is TRBJ2-7; the D gene is possibly TRBD2 (5 bases). V lost 3 bases and J 5 bases, leaving 14 bases between the germline ends. This CDR3 has 14 amino acids. CDR1 is KGHSH and CDR2 is LQKENI in the germline V gene. CDR3 sequence: CASSPDLARNEQYF. The CDR3 DNA reads TGTGCCAGCTCACCGGACTTGGCGAGGAACGAGCAGTACTTC.

This clonotype has just a few counts. Being one base from a much bigger clone, this may be a read error. This chain joins TRBV5-1 and TRBJ2-7; 7 positions match TRBD1. Germline assignment: CDR1 SGHRS and CDR2 YFSETQ. This CDR3 is built from 15 residues. V shed 2 bases, J shed 7 bases, and the junction held 12 bases outside the gene matches. In DNA, the CDR3 is TGCGCCAGCAGCTTAGGGGGACAGACCCGCGATGAGCAGTACTTC. Amino acids: CASSLGGQTRDEQYF.

This sequence joins TRBV20-1 and TRBJ1-4; D remains ambiguous. The germline V gene encodes CDR1 DFQATT and CDR2 SNEGSKA (reference sequence). This CDR3 spans 13 amino acids. With 3 bases removed from V and 5 bases from J, the gap between germline ends came to 10 bases. The CDR3 nucleotides are TGCAGTGCTAGGGTGGCGGGGAATGAAAAACTGTTTTTT. Its translation: CSARVAGNEKLFF.

V usage is TRBV10-3 and J usage is TRBJ2-1; TRBD1 might be the D (6 bases). CDR3 length: 11 residues. Germline CDR1 ENHRY, CDR2 SYGVKD. The germline V and J ends were trimmed by 6 bases and 9 bases, with 9 bases remaining between them. CDR3 in DNA: TGTGCCATCAGGCAGGGGTTTGAGCAGTTCTTC. Residues: CAIRQGFEQFF.

This chain connects TRBV20-1 to TRBJ2-5; no clear D gene. Germline CDR1 reads DFQATT; CDR2 reads SNEGSKA (reference sequence). This CDR3 spans 14 amino acids. Trimming stripped 3 bases from V and 3 bases from J, with 14 bases between. The CDR3 coding sequence is TGCAGTGCTAGTGGTAATTGGAAGGAAGAGACCCAGTACTTC. Encoded protein: CSASGNWKEETQYF.

As to this clonotype: A single base separates this from a much larger clone, so it may be a read error. V is TRBV4-2 and J is TRBJ2-1; D remains unclear. The CDR3 spans 11 residues. V shed 3 bases and J shed 7 bases, with 4 bases lying between them. Germline V lookup: CDR1 LGHNA, CDR2 YNFKEQ. As DNA, the CDR3 is TGTGCCAGCAGCCAGCAGAATGAGCAGTTCTTC. Protein: CASSQQNEQFF.

This clonotype has only one observation. A much bigger clone sits one base away, suggesting this may be a read error. The chain uses TRBV12-3 or TRBV12-4 and TRBJ2-1; maybe TRBD1 (5 bases). The CDR3 is 14 amino acids. CDR3 in amino acids: CASSLRQGNNGQFF. In nucleotides, the CDR3 is TGTGCCAGCAGTTTAAGGCAGGGAAACAATGGGCAGTTCTTC.

The J gene is TRBJ1-5, the V gene TRBV10-3; 8 bases align to TRBD1. Germline assignment: CDR1 ENHRY and CDR2 SYGVKD. The CDR3 has 15 amino acids. V was pared by 3 bases and J by 5 bases, with 6 bases of the junction left unmatched. The CDR3 loop is CAISDMSGGYQPQHF. Here the CDR3 DNA reads TGTGCCATCAGTGACATGTCAGGGGGCTATCAGCCCCAGCATTTT.

This clonotype was picked up a small number of times. The V gene is TRBV7-9, the J gene TRBJ2-5; 7 nucleotides line up with TRBD2. The CDR3 runs to 15 residues. Germline CDR1 reads SEHNR; CDR2 reads FQNEAQ (reference sequence). V shed 1 base, J shed 2 bases, and the junction held 4 bases outside the gene matches. The CDR3 is CASSLGSGRQETQYF. CDR3 sequence (DNA): TGTGCCAGCAGCTTAGGGTCCGGGAGGCAAGAGACCCAGTACTTC. Combining the CDR3 with reference TRBV7-9 and TRBJ2-5 gives the whole variable domain DTGVSQNPRHKITKRGQNVTFRCDPISEHNRLYWYRQTLGQGPEFLTYFQNEAQLEKSRLLSDRFSAERPKGSFSTLEIQRTEQGDSAMYLCASSLGSGRQETQYFGPGTRLLVL.

This chain uses TRBV29-1 with TRBJ1-2; weak D call: TRBD1 (5 bases). The CDR3 contains 14 residues. Per the germline V gene, CDR1 is SQVTM and CDR2 is ANQGSEA. V was pared by 6 bases and J by 0 bases, with 14 bases between. The CDR3 protein is CSVSVGLANYGYTF. CDR3 nucleotide sequence: TGCAGCGTCTCGGTGGGGCTAGCTAACTATGGCTACACCTTC.

V gene TRBV7-2 combines with J gene TRBJ2-5; 15 positions agree with TRBD2. V trimming: 5 bases; J trimming: 2 bases; junction bases outside the gene matches: 6. This CDR3 is built from 17 residues. The germline CDR1 and CDR2 sequences are SGHTA and FQGNSA. This CDR3 reads CASSPTGLAGGQETQYF. CDR3 DNA: TGTGCCAGCAGCCCCACCGGACTAGCGGGAGGGCAAGAGACCCAGTACTTC. The whole variable domain, filled in from reference TRBV7-2 and TRBJ2-5, reads GAGVSQSPSNKVTEKGKDVELRCDPISGHTALYWYRQSLGQGLEFLIYFQGNSAPDKSGLPSDRFSAERTGGSVSTLTIQRTQQEDSAVYLCASSPTGLAGGQETQYFGPGTRLLVL.

In its sample, this clonotype was seen a few times. The chain uses TRBV7-9 and TRBJ1-4; no clear D. CDR3 size: 14 residues. The V end lost 1 base, the J end lost 12 bases, and 15 bases lay between the germline ends. CDR1 and CDR2 from the germline V gene are SEHNR and FQNEAQ (reference sequence). The CDR3 region has the DNA TGTGCCAGCAGCTTAGTGGGCTCGCGGAGCCAACTGTTTTTT. Encoded protein: CASSLVGSRSQLFF. The full variable domain, rest sourced from reference TRBV7-9 and TRBJ1-4, is DTGVSQNPRHKITKRGQNVTFRCDPISEHNRLYWYRQTLGQGPEFLTYFQNEAQLEKSRLLSDRFSAERPKGSFSTLEIQRTEQGDSAMYLCASSLVGSRSQLFFGSGTQLSVL.

This clonotype was seen a single time. V is TRBV7-2 and J is TRBJ2-1; D uncertain. The DNA end lines up better with TRBJ2-7; the J call may be wrong. The germline V gene encodes CDR1 SGHTA and CDR2 FQGNSA. This CDR3 spans 15 amino acids. The CDR3 nucleotides read TGTGCCAGCAGCTTAGAGCCAAGCTCCTACAATGAGCAGTACTTC. It codes for CASSLEPSSYNEQYF.

This clonotype came up a few times. The chain joins TRBV7-2 to TRBJ2-2; D might be TRBD1 (5 bases). The CDR3 covers 16 residues. The germline gives CDR1 SGHTA, CDR2 FQGNSA. Trimming shortened V by 1 base and J by 5 bases, and 14 bases separated the two germline ends. The CDR3 sequence: CASSLVSQGGTGELFF. CDR3 coding DNA: TGTGCCAGCAGCTTAGTTAGCCAGGGTGGGACCGGGGAGCTGTTTTTT.

The chain links TRBV6-2 or TRBV6-3 to TRBJ2-4; 9 nucleotides match TRBD1. The germline V gene has CDR1 MNHEY and CDR2 SVGEGT. V trimming: 5 bases; J trimming: 8 bases; junction bases outside the gene matches: 10. CDR3 length: 15 amino acids. DNA of the CDR3: TGTGCCAGCAGTCACCGGGACAGGGAGGTTGACATTCAGTACTTC. Translation: CASSHRDREVDIQYF.

The chain uses TRBV7-9 and TRBJ2-1; tentatively, D is TRBD1 or TRBD2 (6 bases each). This CDR3 is built from 15 residues. From germline, CDR1 is SEHNR and CDR2 FQNEAQ (reference sequence). Trimming removed 3 bases at V and 6 bases at J, with 15 bases between. Written as DNA, the CDR3 is TGTGCCAGCAGCTTTAATCGGGGGCGCGCCAATGAGCAGTTCTTC. This gives the protein CASSFNRGRANEQFF. Looking up the rest from reference TRBV7-9 and TRBJ2-1 gives the full variable domain: DTGVSQNPRHKITKRGQNVTFRCDPISEHNRLYWYRQTLGQGPEFLTYFQNEAQLEKSRLLSDRFSAERPKGSFSTLEIQRTEQGDSAMYLCASSFNRGRANEQFFGPGTRLTVL.

The V gene is TRBV20-1, the J gene TRBJ2-1; D might be TRBD1 or TRBD2, each matching 6 bases. V lost 6 bases and J 1 base, leaving 25 bases between the germline ends. Germline V gives CDR1 DFQATT, CDR2 SNEGSKA (reference sequence). There are 18 residues in the CDR3. CDR3 protein: CSAANAGGQPGSYNEQFF. CDR3 in DNA: TGCAGTGCCGCCAACGCCGGGGGCCAACCCGGATCCTACAATGAGCAGTTCTTC.

Here the CDR3 reads CASSLGTPHYEQYF. The CDR3 region has the DNA TGTGCCAGCAGCCTAGGGACTCCCCATTACGAGCAGTACTTC. The rearrangement links TRBV3-1 to TRBJ2-7, with D possibly matching TRBD2 (6 bases). This CDR3 has 14 residues. The ends were cut back, 4 bases at V and 4 bases at J, with 14 bases in the middle. Germline CDR1 reads LGHDT; CDR2 reads YNNKEL (reference sequence).

DNA for the CDR3: TGTGCCAGCAGCGCCCAGACCGGGACAGCCTTAGGTCCGTACAATGAGCAGTTCTTC. Its protein product is CASSAQTGTALGPYNEQFF. This sequence joins TRBV14 and TRBJ2-1; TRBD1 matches 7 bases. The CDR3 runs 19 residues. Germline CDR1 reads SGHDN; CDR2 reads FVKESK. The J segment lost 4 bases and the V segment lost 5 bases, leaving 20 bases of the junction unmatched.

About this clonotype: No conserved phenylalanine or tryptophan ends this CDR3, so it is likely a read error. The genes are TRBV12-3 or TRBV12-4 and TRBJ2-3; the match to TRBD2 covers 8 bases. The CDR3 runs to 16 residues. V was pared by 3 bases and J by 4 bases, with 9 bases of the junction left unmatched. The CDR3 nucleotides read TGTGCCAGCAGTTTCGGTAGCGGGATGGCGTCAGATACGCAGTATTCT. Amino acids: CASSFGSGMASDTQYS.

The rearrangement joins TRBV9 to TRBJ2-3, with D possibly matching TRBD2 (6 bases). Deletions cut 3 bases from V and 4 bases from J, with 12 bases between. This CDR3 region has 14 residues. In germline, CDR1 is SGDLS, CDR2 YYNGEE. CDR3 in DNA: TGTGCCAGCAGCGCGACTAGTTTTCCAGATACGCAGTATTTT. As protein: CASSATSFPDTQYF.

This clonotype has a handful of counts. J is TRBJ2-1 and V is TRBV7-2, with 8 positions matching TRBD2. V was clipped by 5 bases and J by 2 bases; unmatched bases: 5. Germline V gene lookup returns CDR1 SGHTA and CDR2 FQGNSA. The length of the CDR3 is 15 residues. This CDR3 reads CASSPERGPYNEQFF. As DNA, the CDR3 is TGTGCCAGCAGCCCAGAGCGGGGGCCCTACAATGAGCAGTTCTTC.

This sequence joins TRBV20-1 and TRBJ2-3, with TRBD2 matching 9 bases. V gave up 2 bases and J gave up 5 bases; unmatched junction bases: 2. Looked up from germline, CDR1 is DFQATT and CDR2 is SNEGSKA (reference sequence). The CDR3 sequence is 13 residues long. The DNA of the CDR3 is TGCAGTGCTAGATTTAGCGGGAGAGATACGCAGTATTTT. This gives the protein CSARFSGRDTQYF.